This T cell receptor beta chain came from a study of Graves' ophthalmopathy and Graves' hyperthyroidism. Losses at the gene ends were 5 bases for V and 6 bases for J; bases not matched to a gene: 12. The CDR3 is made up of 15 amino acids. Germline V CDR1 and CDR2: MDHEN, SYDVKM. RNA transcripts provided the template for amplifying TCR beta CDR3 regions. The first-round RT-PCR employed HTBI primers together with the Qiagen OneStep RT-PCR kit. A multiplex PCR was then performed as the second round. Via MiXCR, TCRdb re-called the multiplex PCR reads, giving one row per CDR3 protein. The sample shows about 390,000 distinct CDR3 sequences, approximately 15% of them seen only once. This clonotype was observed a few times. Its antigen is currently unknown. Findings and limits, study-wide: Blood also carried most expanded thyroid clonotypes exceeding 0.001 frequency. This model predicted ophthalmopathy progression (sensitivity roughly 71%, specificity 72.22%).

V and J are TRBV28 and TRBJ1-2, with 7 bases aligning to TRBD1. The TCR comes from a woman under 30 with stable Graves' hyperthyroidism. Sequenced: peripheral blood. CDR3 loop: CASSLQGSRRNGYTF. CDR3 nucleotide sequence: TGTGCCAGCAGTCTACAGGGGTCTCGACGGAATGGCTACACCTTC.